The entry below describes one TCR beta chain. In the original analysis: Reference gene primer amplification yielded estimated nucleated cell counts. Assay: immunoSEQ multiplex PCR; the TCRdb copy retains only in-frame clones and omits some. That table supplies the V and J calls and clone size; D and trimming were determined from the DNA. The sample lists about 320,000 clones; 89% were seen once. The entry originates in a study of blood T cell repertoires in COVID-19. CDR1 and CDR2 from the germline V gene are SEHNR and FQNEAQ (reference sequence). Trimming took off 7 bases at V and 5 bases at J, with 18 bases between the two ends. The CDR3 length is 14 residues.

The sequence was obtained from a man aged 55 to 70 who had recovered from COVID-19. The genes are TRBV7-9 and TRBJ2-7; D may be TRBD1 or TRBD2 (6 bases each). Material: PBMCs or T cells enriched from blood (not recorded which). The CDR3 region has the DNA TGTGCCAGCACCAAACAGGGAGGCCTTAACGAGCAGTACTTC. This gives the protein CASTKQGGLNEQYF.